This T cell receptor beta chain was sequenced for a study of T cells in lung cancer brain metastases. Points from the study as a whole: Fragmented FFPE DNA may have left the infiltrating repertoire incompletely captured. Effects of preoperative corticosteroids on T cell infiltration in brain metastases could not be controlled.

Patients had either synchronous oligometastatic disease or delayed solitary brain metastasis recurrence. Exclusion applied to any patient with a history of multiple malignancies. Repertoires were generated with immunoSEQ multiplex PCR, while TCRdb's copy carries only in-frame clones and drops some. The sample lists about 5,000 clones, approximately 90% occurring once. In regard to this clone: Its antigen is not identified.

The TCR originated in a woman aged 45-65 years with non-small cell lung cancer. The sequencing sample was made of tumor tissue from the primary lung tumor.

The CDR3 DNA follows: TGTGCCAGCAGCTCCTCCGGGACAGGGCCCGAAAAACTGTTTTTT. Residues: CASSSSGTGPEKLFF. The chain uses TRBV7-9 and TRBJ1-4; 9 nucleotides line up with TRBD1. Germline V gives CDR1 SEHNR, CDR2 FQNEAQ (reference sequence). This CDR3 contains 15 residues. The ends lost 4 bases at V and 8 bases at J; junction bases unmatched: 8.